The 25 T cell receptor beta chains reported below all come from one sample, sequenced in a study of shared clonotypes between healthy human individuals. Only in-frame clones appear in the TCRdb table, and some are missing; sequencing was by immunoSEQ multiplex PCR. The table lists about 710,000 clones, approximately 77% of them singletons. The sequencing input was memory CD4+ T cells sorted from blood. Regarding subset: CD45RA-negative fraction. The receptor source for this set is a woman between 25 and 40 years old in good health.

This rearrangement joins TRBV27 to TRBJ2-1; 12 positions match TRBD2. CDR1 is MNHEY and CDR2 is SMNVEV in the germline V gene (reference sequence). The length of the CDR3 is 18 residues. J was trimmed by 0 bases and V by 4 bases; bases with no gene match: 7. The CDR3 spells CASSSTSGGFFSYNEQFF. CDR3 bases: TGTGCCAGCAGTTCGACTAGCGGGGGATTTTTCTCCTACAATGAGCAGTTCTTC.

The chain carries TRBV5-1 and TRBJ2-3, with 7 positions matching TRBD2. V lost 0 bases and J lost 2; bases outside the gene matches: 3. Germline CDR1 and CDR2: SGHRS and YFSETQ. This CDR3 has 15 amino acids. The CDR3 loop is CASSLVGLITDTQYF. In DNA form, the CDR3 reads TGCGCCAGCAGCTTGGTGGGACTAATCACAGATACGCAGTATTTT.

The chain recombines TRBV30 with TRBJ2-5; maybe TRBD2 (6 bases). CDR3 length equals 13 residues. Trimming pared 5 bases from V and 2 bases from J, leaving 12 bases between. The germline V gene has CDR1 GTSNPN and CDR2 SVGIG (reference sequence). CDR3 in amino acids: CAWGVGGQETQYF. Here the CDR3 DNA reads TGTGCCTGGGGAGTGGGGGGTCAAGAGACCCAGTACTTC.

This chain joins TRBV5-6 and TRBJ1-1; D may be TRBD1 (5 bases). From germline, CDR1 is SGHDT and CDR2 YYEEEE. V was shortened by 10 bases and J by 0 bases, with 16 bases between the two germline ends. The CDR3 sequence is 14 residues long. The chain's CDR3 is CAERGLVVNTEAFF. In nucleotides, the CDR3 is TGTGCCGAAAGGGGTTTAGTCGTGAACACTGAAGCTTTCTTT.

In its sample, this clone was seen once. The chain is built from TRBV9 and TRBJ1-2; TRBD1 matches at 9 bases. Trimming removed 4 bases from V and 5 bases from J; junction bases left unmatched: 6. This CDR3 comprises 14 residues. CDR1 SGDLS and CDR2 YYNGEE come from the germline V gene. DNA of the CDR3: TGTGCCAGCAGCCCAGTGGGGACAGGGTATGGCTACACCTTC. It yields the protein CASSPVGTGYGYTF.

This clone has only one observation. The chain recombines TRBV6-5 with TRBJ1-3; D is unclear. The CDR3 sequence is 16 residues long. Trimming pared 0 bases from V and 1 base from J, leaving 10 bases between. CDR1 is MNHEY and CDR2 is SVGAGI in the germline V gene. In DNA, the CDR3 is TGTGCCAGCAGTTACTCAGGGATAGGATCTGGAAACACCATATATTTT. This sequence encodes CASSYSGIGSGNTIYF.

The rearrangement joins TRBV25-1 to TRBJ2-1; D is possibly TRBD1 (6 bases). The CDR3 is 15 residues long. Germline V gives CDR1 MGHDK, CDR2 SYGVNS. V was pared by 3 bases and J by 6 bases, with 15 bases between. As DNA, the CDR3 is TGTGCCAGCAGTGAGGGGGCCTTCCAAGGCAATGAGCAGTTCTTC. Residues: CASSEGAFQGNEQFF.

The V and J genes are TRBV28 and TRBJ1-3, with D maybe TRBD1 (5 bases). CDR3 length: 14 residues. V gave up 2 bases and J gave up 5 bases, with 10 bases separating them. From germline, CDR1 is MDHEN and CDR2 SYDVKM. DNA of the CDR3: TGTGCCAGCAGTTTAGGACGGACAAGAAACACCATATATTTT. This gives the protein CASSLGRTRNTIYF.

Notes on this clone: Other DNA sequences within the sample encode an identical CDR3. The chain joins TRBV7-9 to TRBJ2-3, with 12 bases fitting TRBD2. CDR1 and CDR2 (germline): SEHNR, FQNEAQ (reference sequence). This CDR3 is 15 amino acids long. V shed 3 bases, J shed 3 bases, and the junction held 1 base outside the gene matches. This chain's CDR3 is CASSFGTSGTDTQYF. The DNA for the CDR3 is TGTGCCAGCAGCTTTGGGACTAGCGGGACAGATACGCAGTATTTT.

The chain carries TRBV6-6 and TRBJ1-5; weak D call: TRBD1 (5 bases). Trimming left V 0 bases short and J 7 bases short, with 10 bases between. CDR1 and CDR2 from the germline V gene are MNHNY and SVGAGI (reference sequence). The length of the CDR3 is 14 residues. The CDR3 loop reads CASSYSQGGQPQHF. The CDR3 DNA sequence: TGTGCCAGCAGTTACTCTCAGGGTGGACAGCCCCAGCATTTT.

This chain connects TRBV14 to TRBJ2-3; the match to TRBD2 covers 9 bases. The CDR3 has 14 residues. V lost 5 bases to trimming and J lost 7 bases; unmatched junction nucleotides: 7. Germline V gives CDR1 SGHDN, CDR2 FVKESK. CDR3 sequence reads: CASSFIAGVNTQYF. The DNA of the CDR3 is TGTGCCAGCAGCTTTATAGCGGGGGTAAATACGCAGTATTTT.

The V call is TRBV28, the J call TRBJ2-2, with a possible D match to TRBD1 (5 bases). The CDR3 spans 14 residues. V gave up 2 bases and J gave up 5 bases, with 9 bases separating them. Germline values: CDR1 MDHEN, CDR2 SYDVKM. CDR3 DNA: TGTGCCAGCAGTTTACCCGACAGTACCGGGGAGCTGTTTTTT. Its translation is CASSLPDSTGELFF.

Ten or more counts support this clone. This chain connects TRBV27 to TRBJ2-5, with 9 bases matching TRBD2. The CDR3 is made up of 16 amino acids. Per germline, CDR1 MNHEY and CDR2 SMNVEV (reference sequence). Trimming at V came to 3 bases and at J to 5 bases, leaving 10 bases not matched to a gene. CDR3 sequence: CASSFMAGGPGETQYF. DNA for the CDR3: TGTGCCAGCAGTTTTATGGCGGGAGGGCCGGGGGAGACCCAGTACTTC.

This clone was counted ten times or more. The V gene is TRBV6-1, the J gene TRBJ2-1; 8 nucleotides agree with TRBD2. V dropped 8 bases and J dropped 6; count of bases not matched to a gene: 6. The V gene's germline CDR1 is MNHNS and CDR2 SASEGT. The CDR3 sequence is 13 residues long. CDR3 in amino acids: CASASGSINEQFF. CDR3 bases: TGTGCCAGCGCCAGCGGGAGTATCAATGAGCAGTTCTTC.

The chain links TRBV9 to TRBJ2-3; 7 bases map to TRBD1. J gave up 6 bases and V 4 bases, and 5 bases lay outside the gene matches. CDR3 length: 13 residues. CDR1 is SGDLS and CDR2 is YYNGEE in the germline V gene. CDR3 region: CASSPRGGDTQYF. The CDR3 coding sequence is TGTGCCAGCAGCCCTAGAGGGGGCGATACGCAGTATTTT.

In the case of this clone: The sample has other DNA sequences that encode this CDR3 too. The chain is built from TRBV18 and TRBJ2-1, with D hard to call. CDR1 KGHSH and CDR2 LQKENI come from the germline V gene. This CDR3 spans 15 amino acids. Deletions cut 3 bases from V and 0 bases from J, with 9 bases between. In DNA, the CDR3 is TGTGCCAGCTCACCGAGGAGTAGCTCCTACAATGAGCAGTTCTTC. This gives the protein CASSPRSSSYNEQFF. Filled out from reference TRBV18 and TRBJ2-1, the complete variable domain reads NAGVMQNPRHLVRRRGQEARLRCSPMKGHSHVYWYRQLPEEGLKFMVYLQKENIIDESGMPKERFSAEFPKEGPSILRIQQVVRGDSAAYFCASSPRSSSYNEQFFGPGTRLTVL.

J is TRBJ1-2 and V is TRBV14, with D unclear. CDR1 is SGHDN and CDR2 is FVKESK in the germline V gene. V was trimmed by 0 bases and J by 7 bases, leaving 18 bases between them. CDR3 length equals 16 residues. The CDR3 DNA reads as TGTGCCAGCAGCCAAGATGCCCGGTGGCAGAAGGGTGGCTACACCTTC. It translates to CASSQDARWQKGGYTF. Filled out from reference TRBV14 and TRBJ1-2, the complete variable domain reads EAGVTQFPSHSVIEKGQTVTLRCDPISGHDNLYWYRRVMGKEIKFLLHFVKESKQDESGMPNNRFLAERTGGTYSTLKVQPAELEDSGVYFCASSQDARWQKGGYTFGSGTRLTVV.

CDR3 nucleotide sequence: TGTGCCAGCAGCTTCGAAGGACAGAACTATGGCTACACCTTC. It is translated as CASSFEGQNYGYTF. V usage is TRBV5-5 and J usage is TRBJ1-2; D is perhaps TRBD1 (6 bases). V was clipped by 2 bases and J by 2 bases, with 10 bases between them. The CDR3 extends over 14 amino acids. Germline CDR1 SGHKS, CDR2 YYEKEE (reference sequence).

This clone was picked up a small number of times. This sequence joins TRBV28 and TRBJ1-1; maybe TRBD1 (5 bases). The CDR3 is 15 residues long. Between the trimmed V and J ends, which lost 5 bases and 1 base, there was a span of 14 bases. The germline CDR1 and CDR2 sequences are MDHEN and SYDVKM. The CDR3 sequence is CASSPGGAGNTEAFF. CDR3 DNA sequence: TGTGCCAGCAGTCCCGGCGGGGCGGGGAACACTGAAGCTTTCTTT.

This rearrangement joins TRBV5-1 to TRBJ2-3; 7 bases are a match to TRBD1. With 4 bases clipped from V and 0 bases from J, the junction kept 8 bases outside the gene matches. The CDR3 covers 16 residues. Germline CDR1 and CDR2: SGHRS and YFSETQ. The CDR3 bases are TGCGCCAGCAGCGAAGACAGGGTGCCTAGCACAGATACGCAGTATTTT. Residues: CASSEDRVPSTDTQYF.

This chain connects TRBV28 to TRBJ1-1; D is unresolved. The CDR3 loop spans 12 amino acids. The V end lost 0 bases, the J end lost 4 bases, and 3 bases lay between the germline ends. Germline assignment: CDR1 MDHEN and CDR2 SYDVKM. CDR3 amino acids: CASSLWSTEAFF. The DNA of the CDR3 is TGTGCCAGCAGTTTATGGAGCACTGAAGCTTTCTTT.

The V and J genes are TRBV5-1 and TRBJ2-2; no firm D call. The length of the CDR3 is 13 residues. Trimming shortened V by 2 bases and J by 7 bases, and 9 bases separated the two germline ends. Germline V gene sequence: CDR1 SGHRS, CDR2 YFSETQ. The CDR3 sequence is CASSLNPGGELFF. In nucleotides, the CDR3 is TGCGCCAGCAGCTTAAACCCGGGCGGGGAGCTGTTTTTT.

The rearrangement uses TRBV6-5 and TRBJ2-5; possibly TRBD1 for D (5 bases). CDR3 length equals 13 residues. Trimming took off 7 bases at V and 5 bases at J, with 14 bases between the two ends. Germline CDR1 MNHEY, CDR2 SVGAGI. The CDR3 spells CASKQEHWETQYF. In DNA form, the CDR3 reads TGTGCCAGCAAACAGGAACATTGGGAGACCCAGTACTTC.

Here the CDR3 reads CATHSGGSSYNEQFF. CDR3 in DNA: TGTGCCACCCATTCCGGGGGGAGCTCCTACAATGAGCAGTTCTTC. The genes are TRBV5-4 and TRBJ2-1, with 7 bases fitting TRBD2. Germline trimming cut 9 bases from V and 0 bases from J; bases unmatched to any gene: 9. The germline CDR1 and CDR2 sequences are SGHNT and YYREEE (reference sequence). This CDR3 comprises 15 residues. Based on the CDR3 plus reference TRBV5-4 and TRBJ2-1, the full variable domain is ETGVTQSPTHLIKTRGQQVTLRCSSQSGHNTVSWYQQALGQGPQFIFQYYREEENGRGNFPPRFSGLQFPNYSSELNVNALELDDSALYLCATHSGGSSYNEQFFGPGTRLTVL.

The table lists this clone with a few counts. Other DNA sequences from this sample encode an identical CDR3 as well. The V gene is TRBV25-1, the J gene TRBJ2-5, with 7 bases identical to TRBD1. CDR3 length: 14 residues. CDR1 is MGHDK and CDR2 is SYGVNS in the germline V gene. With 1 base clipped from V and 4 bases from J, the junction kept 3 bases outside the gene matches. The CDR3 spells CASSELRGLETQYF. The CDR3, as DNA: TGTGCCAGCAGTGAATTGAGGGGGCTAGAGACCCAGTACTTC.